The 27 T cell receptor beta chains in this list originate from one sample, sequenced in a study of control samples from healthy donors and cancer patients. TCRdb's copy holds only in-frame clones and misses some; the assay was immunoSEQ multiplex PCR. The table has approximately 170,000 clones, around nine tenths seen once. The sequenced material came from blood. All receptors come from a man aged 25-40 years in good health.

The chain combines TRBV20-1 with TRBJ1-1; D call uncertain. Per the germline V gene, CDR1 is DFQATT and CDR2 is SNEGSKA (reference sequence). Deletions cut 1 base from V and 7 bases from J, with 7 bases between. CDR3 length: 11 amino acids. CDR3 in amino acids: CSARGGVEAFF. The CDR3 DNA follows: TGCAGTGCTAGAGGCGGGGTTGAAGCTTTCTTT.

The chain couples TRBV7-5 to TRBJ1-1. TRBV7-5 is a known pseudogene. The CDR3 has 19 residues. CDR3 DNA: TGTGCCAGAAGCTTAGCCCTCACCCCCGGGGGCGCAGAAAGTAGTGAAGCTTTCTTT. It translates to CARSLALTPGGAESSEAFF.

The sample holds one count of this clone. V usage is TRBV6-5 and J usage is TRBJ2-7, with a weak D call TRBD2 (5 bases). The CDR3 consists of 12 residues. CDR1 is MNHEY and CDR2 is SVGAGI in the germline V gene. Between the trimmed V and J ends, which lost 10 bases and 2 bases, there was a span of 12 bases. The CDR3 bases are TGTGCCATCGGGCCCGGGACCTACGAGCAGTACTTC. Translating it yields CAIGPGTYEQYF.

This sequence joins TRBV19 and TRBJ2-4; 7 nucleotides agree with TRBD1. The CDR3 covers 13 residues. Unmatched junction bases numbered 1, after V lost 2 bases and J lost 6 bases. Germline V CDR1 and CDR2: LNHDA, SQIVND (reference sequence). The CDR3, as DNA: TGTGCCAGTAGTATAACAGGGGCAAACATTCAGTACTTC. This gives the protein CASSITGANIQYF. Full variable domain (remainder filled in from reference TRBV19 and TRBJ2-4): DGGITQSPKYLFRKEGQNVTLSCEQNLNHDAMYWYRQDPGQGLRLIYYSQIVNDFQKGDIAEGYSVSREKKESFPLTVTSAQKNPTAFYLCASSITGANIQYFGAGTRLSVL.

The CDR3: CASIGTGDQPQHF. CDR3 in DNA: TGTGCCAGTATTGGGACAGGGGATCAGCCCCAGCATTTT. This chain links TRBV19 with TRBJ1-5; TRBD1 agrees at 10 bases. The length of the CDR3 is 13 residues. The V and J ends lost 7 bases and 5 bases, in that order; junction bases with no gene match: 2. The germline gives CDR1 LNHDA, CDR2 SQIVND (reference sequence).

V is TRBV9 and J is TRBJ1-1; possibly TRBD1 for D (5 bases). Trimming took off 4 bases at V and 1 base at J, with 11 bases between the two ends. Germline CDR1 SGDLS, CDR2 YYNGEE. The CDR3 contains 14 residues. CDR3 sequence (DNA): TGTGCCAGCAGCCCTTTCAGGGAGAACACTGAAGCTTTCTTT. Its protein is CASSPFRENTEAFF. The complete variable domain, with remaining parts taken from reference TRBV9 and TRBJ1-1, reads DSGVTQTPKHLITATGQRVTLRCSPRSGDLSVYWYQQSLDQGLQFLIQYYNGEERAKGNILERFSAQQFPDLHSELNLSSLELGDSALYFCASSPFRENTEAFFGQGTRLTVV.

The chain carries TRBV5-6 and TRBJ2-7; 8 nucleotides match TRBD2. The germline V gene has CDR1 SGHDT and CDR2 YYEEEE. The CDR3 covers 15 residues. Unmatched junction bases numbered 10, after V lost 2 bases and J lost 6 bases. CDR3 nucleotide sequence: TGTGCCAGCAGCTTTCCCGCTAGCGGGCGGAGCGAGCAGTACTTC. Translated: CASSFPASGRSEQYF.

The V call is TRBV12-3 or TRBV12-4, the J call TRBJ2-7, with D maybe TRBD2 (6 bases). V lost 6 bases to trimming and J lost 3 bases, with 6 bases between them. The CDR3 loop spans 11 amino acids. CDR3 sequence (DNA): TGTGCCAGCAGGGAGGGCTACGAGCAGTACTTC. Its protein is CASREGYEQYF.

The rearrangement links TRBV4-2 to TRBJ2-1; 8 bases are a match to TRBD2. The CDR3 loop spans 16 amino acids. Germline CDR1 and CDR2: LGHNA and YNFKEQ. V was clipped by 1 base and J by 6 bases; unmatched bases: 8. The CDR3 sequence: CASSQGPGLGSNEQFF. The CDR3 DNA is TGTGCCAGCAGCCAAGGGCCGGGACTAGGGTCCAATGAGCAGTTCTTC.

The chain's CDR3 is CASRGSGELFF. For the CDR3, the DNA is TGTGCCAGCAGGGGGTCCGGGGAGCTGTTTTTT. This sequence joins TRBV2 and TRBJ2-2; D is ambiguous. The length of the CDR3 is 11 residues. Deletions cut 6 bases from V and 6 bases from J, with 5 bases between. The germline V gene has CDR1 SNHLY and CDR2 FYNNEI.

This clone appeared a single time. The V gene is TRBV6-1, the J gene TRBJ1-6; D is perhaps TRBD1 (6 bases). Germline V gives CDR1 MNHNS, CDR2 SASEGT. Trimming cost V 0 bases and J 2 bases, with 8 bases left between them. CDR3 length equals 16 residues. CDR3 sequence reads: CASSEAHRAYNSPLHF. The CDR3 DNA reads as TGTGCCAGCAGTGAAGCACACAGGGCCTATAATTCACCCCTCCACTTT.

The chain is built from TRBV24-1 and TRBJ2-5, with D unclear. Trimming cost V 3 bases and J 5 bases, with 15 bases left between them. Germline V gives CDR1 KGHDR, CDR2 SFDVKD. The CDR3 is 15 amino acids. The CDR3 nucleotides read TGTGCCACCAGTGATCCGCGATCGACCGGGGAGACCCAGTACTTC. It specifies CATSDPRSTGETQYF.

The chain recombines TRBV19 with TRBJ1-1; D gene uncertain. Germline V CDR1 and CDR2: LNHDA, SQIVND (reference sequence). V lost 1 base and J 5 bases, leaving 11 bases between the germline ends. The CDR3 runs 14 residues. DNA of the CDR3: TGTGCCAGTAGTATAGGTCGGGTACCGACTGAAGCTTTCTTT. As protein: CASSIGRVPTEAFF.

About this clone: The CDR3 end shows no conserved phenylalanine or tryptophan, and so a read error is likely. The chain recombines TRBV5-6 with TRBJ2-7, with 12 bases fitting TRBD1. CDR1 and CDR2 (germline): SGHDT, YYEEEE. Germline trimming cut 4 bases from V and 5 bases from J; bases unmatched to any gene: 16. This CDR3 has 18 residues. This CDR3 is CASSSGDRGLLFENEQYL. In nucleotides, the CDR3 is TGTGCCAGCAGCAGTGGGGACAGGGGGCTACTTTTTGAGAACGAGCAGTACCTC.

As DNA, the CDR3 is TGTGCCAGCAGTTTGATACGAAGACAGGGGTACGAGCAGTACTTC. Translated, it gives CASSLIRRQGYEQYF. The V call is TRBV28, the J call TRBJ2-7, with TRBD1 matching 8 bases. The CDR3 runs 15 residues. From germline, CDR1 is MDHEN and CDR2 SYDVKM. With 3 bases clipped from V and 4 bases from J, the junction kept 8 bases outside the gene matches.

The chain employs TRBV6-6 and TRBJ2-3; TRBD2 agrees at 8 bases. The CDR3 loop spans 16 amino acids. After removal of 6 bases from V and 4 bases from J, the junction contained 12 bases not matched to a gene. Germline V CDR1 and CDR2: MNHNY, SVGAGI (reference sequence). CDR3 loop: CASSNAPGLGPDTQYF. DNA of the CDR3: TGTGCCAGCAGCAACGCTCCGGGACTAGGACCAGATACGCAGTATTTT.

The table lists this clone with a count of one. This sequence joins TRBV5-6 and TRBJ1-1; 8 bases match TRBD1. CDR3 size: 16 residues. V lost 2 bases and J lost 5; bases outside the gene matches: 11. Germline V lookup: CDR1 SGHDT, CDR2 YYEEEE. CDR3 DNA: TGTGCCAGCAGCTTCCTTGGGACAGGCGAGAGGACTGAAGCTTTCTTT. It is translated as CASSFLGTGERTEAFF.

The chain links TRBV5-1 to TRBJ2-3; maybe TRBD2 (5 bases). V was trimmed by 1 base and J by 0 bases, leaving 9 bases between them. The CDR3 runs 15 residues. Germline V gene data show CDR1 as SGHRS and CDR2 as YFSETQ. CDR3 DNA: TGCGCCAGCAGCTTGCGGGAAACTAGCACAGATACGCAGTATTTT. This codes for CASSLRETSTDTQYF.

This rearrangement joins TRBV10-3 to TRBJ1-6, with D unresolved. V was cut by 3 bases and J by 7 bases, with 10 bases left in between. Germline V gene lookup returns CDR1 ENHRY and CDR2 SYGVKD. This CDR3 contains 14 residues. Written as DNA, the CDR3 is TGTGCCATCAGTGATCCCGGATGGAATTCACCCCTCCACTTT. Protein product: CAISDPGWNSPLHF.

J is TRBJ2-1 and V is TRBV27; D is perhaps TRBD1 (5 bases). Germline V CDR1 and CDR2: MNHEY, SMNVEV (reference sequence). CDR3 length: 12 residues. Trimming shortened V by 10 bases and J by 5 bases, and 12 bases separated the two germline ends. For the CDR3, the DNA is TGTGCCATACTGGACACGAACAATGAGCAGTTCTTC. It translates to CAILDTNNEQFF.

The V call is TRBV30, the J call TRBJ1-5; tentative D call: TRBD1 (5 bases). This CDR3 comprises 15 residues. The V gene's germline CDR1 is GTSNPN and CDR2 SVGIG (reference sequence). V was clipped by 0 bases and J by 4 bases, with 13 bases between them. The CDR3 nucleotides are TGTGCCTGGAGTGTTAGAGACAGACGAAATCAGCCCCAGCATTTT. This gives the protein CAWSVRDRRNQPQHF.

This rearrangement joins TRBV5-1 to TRBJ1-4; possibly TRBD1 for D (6 bases). CDR1 is SGHRS, CDR2 YFSETQ, per germline. V was cut by 4 bases and J by 0 bases, with 10 bases left in between. There are 15 residues in the CDR3. CDR3 DNA sequence: TGCGCCAGCAGCCCCAGGGGTTCAACTAATGAAAAACTGTTTTTT. It yields the protein CASSPRGSTNEKLFF. The whole variable domain, remainder taken from reference TRBV5-1 and TRBJ1-4, is KAGVTQTPRYLIKTRGQQVTLSCSPISGHRSVSWYQQTPGQGLQFLFEYFSETQRNKGNFPGRFSGRQFSNSRSEMNVSTLELGDSALYLCASSPRGSTNEKLFFGSGTQLSVL.

This clone turned up a few times. V usage is TRBV6-6 and J usage is TRBJ2-1; D may be TRBD1 (5 bases). V was cut by 7 bases and J by 9 bases, with 16 bases left in between. Germline-derived CDR1 and CDR2 are MNHNY and SVGAGI (reference sequence). This CDR3 comprises 13 residues. The DNA for the CDR3 is TGTGCCAGCAATATGGATCAGGGCGGTGAGCAGTTCTTC. Translated, it gives CASNMDQGGEQFF.

This sequence joins TRBV29-1 and TRBJ2-1; D remains unclear. From germline, CDR1 is SQVTM and CDR2 ANQGSEA. The V end was cut by 6 bases, the J end by 0 bases, with 15 bases between. This CDR3 contains 15 residues. The CDR3 sequence is CSVDPRNGSYNEQFF. CDR3 nucleotides: TGCAGCGTCGACCCTAGAAACGGCTCCTACAATGAGCAGTTCTTC.

This sequence joins TRBV27 and TRBJ2-7, with TRBD2 as a possible D gene (6 bases). Trimming removed 3 bases from V and 3 bases from J, with 21 bases in between. Germline assignment: CDR1 MNHEY and CDR2 SMNVEV (reference sequence). The CDR3 loop spans 17 amino acids. As DNA, the CDR3 is TGTGCCAGCAGTTTTGACGTGGGGGGAAAAGCGCACTACGAGCAGTACTTC. Translated: CASSFDVGGKAHYEQYF.

The chain is built from TRBV5-4 and TRBJ2-7; 8 positions agree with TRBD2. CDR1 is SGHNT, CDR2 YYREEE, per germline (reference sequence). V dropped 1 base and J dropped 5; count of bases not matched to a gene: 8. The CDR3 totals 15 residues. Here the CDR3 reads CASSLRSGGPDEQYF. CDR3 bases: TGTGCCAGCAGCTTGAGGTCGGGAGGGCCTGACGAGCAGTACTTC.

The chain links TRBV7-9 to TRBJ2-5; D unclear. The CDR3 loop spans 13 amino acids. The germline CDR1 and CDR2 sequences are SEHNR and FQNEAQ (reference sequence). V was trimmed by 3 bases and J by 5 bases, leaving 10 bases between them. The CDR3 loop is CASSLGIMETQYF. For the CDR3, the DNA is TGTGCCAGCAGCTTGGGGATTATGGAGACCCAGTACTTC.